This T cell receptor beta chain was identified in a study of neoadjuvant anti-PD-1 for oral cavity cancer. The CDR3 has 16 amino acids. V was pared by 0 bases and J by 5 bases, with 9 bases of the junction left unmatched. Germline loops: CDR1 SGHRS, CDR2 YFSETQ. Assay used: immunoSEQ multiplex PCR; TCRdb lists only in-frame clones, some missing. In the table there are about 14,000 clones, about 67% of which are singletons. The specimen was PBMCs, collected before nivolumab (anti-PD-1) treatment. The sequence was collected from a person aged 40 to 85 with oral cavity squamous cell carcinoma. The chain joins TRBV5-1 to TRBJ2-7, with TRBD1 matching 9 bases. The CDR3 spells CASSLAWGQGLHEQYF. The CDR3 region has the DNA TGCGCCAGCAGCTTGGCCTGGGGACAGGGTCTTCACGAGCAGTACTTC.